The rows below give T cell receptor beta chains drawn from one sample of a study of T cells in Graves' hyperthyroidism and ophthalmopathy. TCRdb fed the multiplex PCR reads into MiXCR, producing one record per CDR3 protein. The sample holds 450,000 to 700,000 distinct CDR3 sequences, about 43% seen once. Sample: peripheral blood or thyroid tissue (not recorded which). The receptor set was obtained from a woman aged 18 to 35 with Graves' hyperthyroidism. CDR3s include the opening cysteine and the closing phenylalanine or tryptophan. A D gene is named only where the DNA matches it firmly. The listing skips clone size in some rows; elsewhere it reads once, few, many or a size class.

j_gene: TRBJ1-4; d_gene: NA; v_gene: TRBV15; abundance: many; CDR3aa: CATSRDRINEKLFF; CDR3nt: TGTGCCACCAGCAGAGACAGGATTAATGAAAAACTGTTTTTT
j_gene: TRBJ1-1; d_gene: NA; v_gene: TRBV6-1; abundance: many; CDR3aa: CASSINRMNTEAFF; CDR3nt: TGTGCCAGCAGTATAAATAGGATGAACACTGAAGCTTTCTTT
j_gene: TRBJ1-1; d_gene: TRBD1; v_gene: TRBV3-1; abundance: NA; CDR3aa: CASSHPSDRANTEAFF; CDR3nt: TGTGCCAGCAGCCACCCAAGCGACAGGGCGAACACTGAAGCTTTCTTT
j_gene: TRBJ2-3; d_gene: NA; v_gene: TRBV7-6; abundance: NA; CDR3aa: CASSKGLTHTDTQYF; CDR3nt: TGTGCCAGCAGCAAGGGACTGACACACACAGATACGCAGTATTTT
j_gene: TRBJ1-5; d_gene: NA; v_gene: TRBV29-1; abundance: few; CDR3aa: CSVDRGGETQHF; CDR3nt: TGCAGCGTTGACAGAGGGGGGGAGACCCAGCATTTT
j_gene: TRBJ2-2; d_gene: NA; v_gene: TRBV27; abundance: NA; CDR3aa: CASSLVSTTGELFF; CDR3nt: TGTGCCAGCAGTTTAGTGTCCACAACCGGGGAGCTGTTTTTT
j_gene: TRBJ2-7; d_gene: TRBD2; v_gene: TRBV7-9; abundance: NA; CDR3aa: CASSPGAGRDYEQYF; CDR3nt: TGTGCCAGCAGCCCTGGCGCGGGGAGGGACTACGAGCAGTACTTC
j_gene: TRBJ2-7; d_gene: TRBD2; v_gene: TRBV29-1; abundance: many; CDR3aa: CSVSAGGPYEQYF; CDR3nt: TGCAGCGTTTCCGCGGGAGGCCCCTACGAGCAGTACTTC
j_gene: TRBJ1-5; d_gene: NA; v_gene: TRBV9; abundance: many; CDR3aa: CASSDDSSNQPQHF; CDR3nt: TGTGCCAGCAGCGATGACAGTAGCAATCAGCCCCAGCATTTT
j_gene: TRBJ1-6; d_gene: TRBD1; v_gene: TRBV15; abundance: many; CDR3aa: CATSREGQGSSPLHF; CDR3nt: TGTGCCACCAGCAGAGAGGGACAGGGGAGTTCACCCCTCCACTTT
j_gene: TRBJ1-2; d_gene: NA; v_gene: TRBV7-9; abundance: many; CDR3aa: CAGGGQGFTYGYTF; CDR3nt: TGTGCCGGCGGAGGGCAGGGGTTTACCTATGGCTACACCTTC
j_gene: TRBJ2-6; d_gene: TRBD1; v_gene: TRBV19; abundance: many; CDR3aa: CASSSGDRGAGANVLTF; CDR3nt: TGTGCCAGTAGTTCCGGGGACAGGGGGGCTGGGGCCAACGTCCTGACTTTC
j_gene: TRBJ2-7; d_gene: TRBD1; v_gene: TRBV2; abundance: NA; CDR3aa: CASSDRDRVEQYF; CDR3nt: TGTGCCAGCAGTGACCGGGACAGGGTCGAGCAGTACTTC
j_gene: TRBJ2-3; d_gene: NA; v_gene: TRBV20-1; abundance: few; CDR3aa: CSAAAPGDTQYF; CDR3nt: TGCAGTGCAGCCGCCCCCGGAGATACGCAGTATTTT
j_gene: TRBJ1-1; d_gene: NA; v_gene: TRBV10-3; abundance: NA; CDR3aa: CAISGRGNTDFTEAFF; CDR3nt: TGTGCCATCAGCGGGAGGGGGAACACGGACTTCACTGAAGCTTTCTTT
j_gene: TRBJ1-2; d_gene: NA; v_gene: TRBV4-3; abundance: NA; CDR3aa: CASSQEGGTYGYTF; CDR3nt: TGCGCCAGCAGCCAAGAGGGAGGAACCTATGGCTACACCTTC
j_gene: TRBJ1-2; d_gene: TRBD1; v_gene: TRBV24-1; abundance: NA; CDR3aa: CATSDLGQGARGYTF; CDR3nt: TGTGCCACCAGTGATCTTGGACAGGGGGCGCGTGGCTACACCTTC
j_gene: TRBJ1-1; d_gene: NA; v_gene: TRBV20-1; abundance: NA; CDR3aa: CSAIDGYNEQFF; CDR3nt: TGCAGTGCTATAGACGGCTACAATGAGCAGTTCTTT
j_gene: TRBJ1-1; d_gene: TRBD1; v_gene: TRBV18; abundance: few; CDR3aa: CASSPRQGAANTEAFF; CDR3nt: TGTGCCAGCTCACCACGACAGGGGGCGGCGAACACTGAAGCTTTCTTT
j_gene: TRBJ2-7; d_gene: TRBD1; v_gene: TRBV6-1; abundance: few; CDR3aa: CANSYTGTDYEQYF; CDR3nt: TGTGCCAACAGTTACACCGGGACAGACTACGAGCAGTACTTC
j_gene: TRBJ1-4; d_gene: NA; v_gene: TRBV10-3; abundance: many; CDR3aa: CAIGEEQTNEKLFF; CDR3nt: TGTGCCATCGGAGAGGAACAGACCAATGAAAAACTGTTTTTT
j_gene: TRBJ2-7; d_gene: TRBD2; v_gene: TRBV7-2; abundance: many; CDR3aa: CASSLGVTSRSYEQYF; CDR3nt: TGTGCCAGCAGCTTAGGGGTGACTAGCCGATCCTACGAGCAGTACTTC
j_gene: TRBJ2-7; d_gene: TRBD2; v_gene: TRBV25-1; abundance: NA; CDR3aa: CASSVLAVSYEQYF; CDR3nt: TGTGCCAGCAGTGTCCTAGCGGTCTCCTACGAGCAGTACTTC
j_gene: TRBJ1-5; d_gene: NA; v_gene: TRBV19; abundance: many; CDR3aa: CASKVANQPQHF; CDR3nt: TGTGCCAGTAAGGTGGCGAATCAGCCCCAGCATTTT
j_gene: TRBJ1-2; d_gene: NA; v_gene: TRBV5-6; abundance: NA; CDR3aa: CASSLDTDYGYTF; CDR3nt: TGTGCCAGCAGCTTGGATACAGACTATGGCTACACCTTC
j_gene: TRBJ2-6; d_gene: NA; v_gene: TRBV6-4; abundance: once; CDR3aa: CASSDSAGANVLTF; CDR3nt: TGTGCCAGCAGTGACTCGGCGGGGGCCAACGTCCTGACTTTC
j_gene: TRBJ2-7; d_gene: TRBD1; v_gene: TRBV29-1; abundance: once; CDR3aa: CSAGDRGQCEQYF; CDR3nt: TGCAGCGCGGGGGACAGGGGGCAGTGCGAGCAGTACTTC